This passage covers 25 T cell receptor beta chains from one sample sequenced in a study of blood T cell repertoires in COVID-19. The repertoire was sequenced with immunoSEQ multiplex PCR; TCRdb's copy has only in-frame clones and lacks some. The repertoire holds approximately 150,000 clones, with approximately 90% as singletons. The sample taken for sequencing was peripheral blood. These receptors came from a woman in her forties or fifties with acute or convalescent COVID-19.

This chain joins TRBV30 and TRBJ1-2; D unresolved. CDR3 length: 13 residues. Germline assignment: CDR1 GTSNPN and CDR2 SVGIG (reference sequence). Trimming shortened V by 2 bases and J by 6 bases, and 13 bases separated the two germline ends. The CDR3 is CAWSFTSGNGYTF. The CDR3 DNA reads as TGTGCCTGGAGTTTCACCTCGGGAAATGGCTACACCTTC.

The chain combines TRBV19 with TRBJ1-1; TRBD1 matches at 10 bases. The CDR3 totals 16 residues. Germline-derived CDR1 and CDR2 are LNHDA and SQIVND (reference sequence). The V gene end was trimmed by 7 bases and the J gene end by 4 bases; junction bases not matched to a gene: 12. CDR3 DNA: TGTGCCAGTACCTGGACAGGGGGTTATTATGGCACTGAAGCTTTCTTT. This gives the protein CASTWTGGYYGTEAFF.

This chain joins TRBV20-1 and TRBJ2-7; D unresolved. Germline-derived CDR1 and CDR2 are DFQATT and SNEGSKA (reference sequence). V lost 2 bases and J 5 bases, leaving 4 bases between the germline ends. There are 10 residues in the CDR3. As DNA, the CDR3 is TGCAGTGCTAGATTCGACGAGCAGTACTTC. Protein: CSARFDEQYF.

The V and J genes are TRBV6-1 and TRBJ1-2; 9 bases map to TRBD1. V lost 0 bases, J lost 5 bases, and 4 bases stayed unmatched. This CDR3 is 15 amino acids long. The germline CDR1 and CDR2 sequences are MNHNS and SASEGT. The CDR3 loop reads CASSEATGGEYGYTF. DNA for the CDR3: TGTGCCAGCAGTGAAGCGACAGGGGGGGAATATGGCTACACCTTC.

The rearrangement links TRBV7-2 to TRBJ1-2; TRBD1 aligns across 11 bases. CDR1 and CDR2 from the germline V gene are SGHTA and FQGNSA. There are 16 residues in the CDR3. Trimming took 5 bases from V and 7 from J; bases not matched to a gene: 12. This CDR3 reads CASSIVGTGGKGGYTF. DNA for the CDR3: TGTGCCAGCAGCATAGTCGGGACAGGGGGAAAGGGTGGCTACACCTTC.

This clone appeared a single time. The same CDR3 is also encoded by other DNA sequences in this sample. The chain links TRBV7-9 to TRBJ1-1, with a weak D call TRBD1 (5 bases). Germline V gives CDR1 SEHNR, CDR2 FQNEAQ (reference sequence). Trimming cost V 6 bases and J 1 base, with 9 bases left between them. The CDR3 totals 13 residues. The CDR3, as DNA: TGTGCCAGCAGTCCCACAGGGAACACTGAAGCTTTCTTT. Protein product: CASSPTGNTEAFF.

J is TRBJ2-7 and V is TRBV7-2; 8 nucleotides agree with TRBD1. Germline V gene sequence: CDR1 SGHTA, CDR2 FQGNSA. CDR3 length: 15 residues. V lost 1 base and J lost 0; bases outside the gene matches: 2. The CDR3 sequence: CASSLGTGFSYEQYF. The CDR3 bases are TGTGCCAGCAGCTTAGGGACAGGGTTCTCCTACGAGCAGTACTTC.

The chain links TRBV19 to TRBJ1-1; unclear D gene. CDR3 size: 13 residues. V dropped 5 bases and J dropped 6 bases, with 13 bases sitting between them. Germline V gene sequence: CDR1 LNHDA, CDR2 SQIVND (reference sequence). CDR3: CASSWQRSPEAFF. As DNA, the CDR3 is TGTGCCAGTAGTTGGCAGCGCTCTCCTGAAGCTTTCTTT.

The V gene is TRBV3-1 (or the pseudogene TRBV3-2), the J gene TRBJ2-3, with 9 positions matching TRBD2. This CDR3 is 14 amino acids long. Germline trimming cut 6 bases from V and 3 bases from J; bases unmatched to any gene: 4. CDR1 and CDR2 from the germline V gene are LGHDT and YNNKEL (reference sequence). CDR3 coding DNA: TGTGCCAGCAGTAGACTAGCGGATACAGATACGCAGTATTTT. The encoded protein is CASSRLADTDTQYF.

CDR3 bases: TGTGCCAGCAGCCCGGCCCCCGCGCCAGGGGACACCGGGGAGCTGTTTTTT. Translating it yields CASSPAPAPGDTGELFF. J is TRBJ2-2 and V is TRBV11-2, with TRBD1 as a possible D gene (6 bases). CDR1 SGHAT and CDR2 FQNNGV come from the germline V gene. The germline V and J ends were trimmed by 5 bases and 3 bases, with 19 bases remaining between them. This CDR3 has 17 residues.

The genes are TRBV7-2 and TRBJ1-1, with 8 bases identical to TRBD1. V lost 5 bases, J lost 1 base, and 3 bases stayed unmatched. Germline assignment: CDR1 SGHTA and CDR2 FQGNSA. The CDR3 has 14 residues. The CDR3 protein is CASSPGQANTEAFF. The CDR3 nucleotides read TGTGCCAGCAGCCCGGGACAGGCGAACACTGAAGCTTTCTTT. The whole variable domain, remainder taken from reference TRBV7-2 and TRBJ1-1, is GAGVSQSPSNKVTEKGKDVELRCDPISGHTALYWYRQSLGQGLEFLIYFQGNSAPDKSGLPSDRFSAERTGGSVSTLTIQRTQQEDSAVYLCASSPGQANTEAFFGQGTRLTVV.

V and J are TRBV12-3 or TRBV12-4 and TRBJ2-7; D is undetermined. The CDR3 has 13 residues. Trimming left V 6 bases short and J 5 bases short, with 14 bases between. The CDR3 nucleotides read TGTGCCAGCAGCCCCGGCGGAGAGGACGAGCAGTACTTC. This translates into CASSPGGEDEQYF.

The chain joins TRBV19 to TRBJ1-6; perhaps TRBD1 as D (5 bases). The CDR3 has 15 amino acids. V lost 0 bases and J 10 bases, leaving 13 bases between the germline ends. The germline gives CDR1 LNHDA, CDR2 SQIVND (reference sequence). As DNA, the CDR3 is TGTGCCAGTAGTATAGAAGGGGCGGGGCACTCACCCCTCCACTTT. The encoded protein is CASSIEGAGHSPLHF.

This clone was observed a single time. The CDR3 reads CASSTQQRAYEQYF. Here the CDR3 DNA reads TGTGCCAGTAGTACCCAGCAGCGGGCCTACGAGCAGTACTTC. The V call is TRBV19, the J call TRBJ2-7; D is perhaps TRBD2 (6 bases). Trimming stripped 4 bases from V and 2 bases from J, with 12 bases between. Germline values: CDR1 LNHDA, CDR2 SQIVND (reference sequence). The length of the CDR3 is 14 residues. The entire variable domain, with the rest obtained from reference TRBV19 and TRBJ2-7, is as follows: DGGITQSPKYLFRKEGQNVTLSCEQNLNHDAMYWYRQDPGQGLRLIYYSQIVNDFQKGDIAEGYSVSREKKESFPLTVTSAQKNPTAFYLCASSTQQRAYEQYFGPGTRLTVT.

The chain recombines TRBV5-1 with TRBJ1-1; 7 nucleotides match TRBD1. Germline V lookup: CDR1 SGHRS, CDR2 YFSETQ. CDR3 length: 15 amino acids. Trimming took 4 bases from V and 0 from J; bases not matched to a gene: 6. Here the CDR3 DNA reads TGCGCCAGCAGCACCACAGACAGGGTGAACACTGAAGCTTTCTTT. It encodes CASSTTDRVNTEAFF.

This sequence joins TRBV10-2 and TRBJ2-5; 13 bases are a match to TRBD2. This CDR3 spans 15 amino acids. Trimming at V came to 6 bases and at J to 1 base, leaving 2 bases not matched to a gene. Germline CDR1 WSHSY, CDR2 SAAADI. The chain's CDR3 is CASRGTSGAQETQYF. CDR3 DNA: TGCGCCAGCAGGGGGACTAGCGGGGCCCAAGAGACCCAGTACTTC.

The chain employs TRBV19 and TRBJ1-5, with a possible D match to TRBD1 (5 bases). Trimming left V 4 bases short and J 6 bases short, with 19 bases between. Germline CDR1 and CDR2: LNHDA and SQIVND (reference sequence). This CDR3 comprises 16 residues. Here the CDR3 reads CASSTAGLKKIQPQHF. Written as DNA, the CDR3 is TGTGCCAGTAGTACGGCAGGGTTGAAGAAAATTCAGCCCCAGCATTTT.

The V call is TRBV2, the J call TRBJ1-4; tentative D call: TRBD1 (6 bases). The CDR3 spans 14 residues. Deletions cut 2 bases from V and 4 bases from J, with 8 bases between. CDR1 and CDR2 (germline): SNHLY, FYNNEI. DNA of the CDR3: TGTGCCAGCAGTGAAAACAGGGTTAATGAAAAACTGTTTTTT. Translation gives CASSENRVNEKLFF.

The rearrangement uses TRBV6-5 and TRBJ2-2; 9 nucleotides match TRBD2. Germline assignment: CDR1 MNHEY and CDR2 SVGAGI. The CDR3 is 15 residues long. J was trimmed by 7 bases and V by 6 bases; bases with no gene match: 9. The CDR3 DNA is TGTGCCAGCAGAGATGGCGGGGGGGCCATCGGGGAGCTGTTTTTT. Protein product: CASRDGGGAIGELFF.

This rearrangement joins TRBV5-1 to TRBJ1-3; TRBD1 agrees at 9 bases. Germline values: CDR1 SGHRS, CDR2 YFSETQ. With 4 bases clipped from V and 1 base from J, the junction kept 12 bases outside the gene matches. The CDR3 runs 18 residues. This CDR3 reads CASSPIPGQGLSGNTIYF. As DNA, the CDR3 is TGCGCCAGCAGCCCCATCCCGGGACAGGGACTATCTGGAAACACCATATATTTT.

The chain joins TRBV19 to TRBJ2-1; 9 positions match TRBD2. V trimming: 5 bases; J trimming: 3 bases; junction bases outside the gene matches: 5. CDR3 size: 15 residues. Germline V gives CDR1 LNHDA, CDR2 SQIVND (reference sequence). The CDR3 coding sequence is TGTGCCAGTAGTGGTCTAGCGGGAAACTACAATGAGCAGTTCTTC. This gives the protein CASSGLAGNYNEQFF.

This clone was seen many times. V usage is TRBV5-1 and J usage is TRBJ1-6, with D possibly TRBD1 on 6 matching bases. CDR1 and CDR2 (germline): SGHRS, YFSETQ. The V gene lost 4 bases and the J gene lost 10 bases, with 15 bases spanning the gap. The CDR3 sequence is 14 residues long. The CDR3 protein is CASSRNREYSPLHF. For the CDR3, the DNA is TGCGCCAGCAGCCGAAACAGGGAGTACTCACCCCTCCACTTT.

This chain's CDR3 is CASSLGSNYGYTF. The CDR3 coding sequence is TGTGCCAGCAGCTTGGGCAGTAACTATGGCTACACCTTC. The chain couples TRBV11-3 to TRBJ1-2; D ambiguous. Germline V gene lookup returns CDR1 SGHNT and CDR2 YENEEA. V was cut by 3 bases and J by 1 base, with 6 bases left in between. The CDR3 extends over 13 amino acids.

This chain uses TRBV24-1 with TRBJ2-1, with D perhaps matching TRBD1 (5 bases). V shed 2 bases and J shed 4 bases, with 17 bases lying between them. The germline CDR1 and CDR2 sequences are KGHDR and SFDVKD. The CDR3 is 17 residues long. The CDR3 loop reads CATSDSRSRTPYNEQFF. CDR3 in DNA: TGTGCCACCAGTGATTCCCGGTCCCGGACACCTTACAATGAGCAGTTCTTC.

The chain carries TRBV11-3 and TRBJ2-5; D unresolved. The germline V gene has CDR1 SGHNT and CDR2 YENEEA. Trimming removed 0 bases from V and 5 bases from J, with 13 bases in between. CDR3 size: 15 residues. CDR3 nucleotide sequence: TGTGCCAGCAGCTTAGAAGTAAGGCACGGGGAGACCCAGTACTTC. Translating gives CASSLEVRHGETQYF.